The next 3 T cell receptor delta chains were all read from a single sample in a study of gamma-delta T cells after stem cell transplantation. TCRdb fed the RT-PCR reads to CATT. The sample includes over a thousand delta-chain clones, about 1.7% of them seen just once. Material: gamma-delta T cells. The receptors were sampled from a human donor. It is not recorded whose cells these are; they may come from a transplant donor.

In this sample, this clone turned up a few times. This CDR3 reads CACDTVRGTPLYTDKLIF. The CDR3 coding sequence is TGTGCCTGTGACACCGTACGGGGGACCCCCTTGTACACCGATAAACTCATCTTT. The chain combines TRDV2 with TRDJ1, with a tentative D call TRDD3 (6 bases). Trimming cost V 0 bases and J 0 bases, with 19 bases left between them. Germline V gene lookup returns CDR1 GEAIGNYY and CDR2 EKD. This CDR3 comprises 18 residues.

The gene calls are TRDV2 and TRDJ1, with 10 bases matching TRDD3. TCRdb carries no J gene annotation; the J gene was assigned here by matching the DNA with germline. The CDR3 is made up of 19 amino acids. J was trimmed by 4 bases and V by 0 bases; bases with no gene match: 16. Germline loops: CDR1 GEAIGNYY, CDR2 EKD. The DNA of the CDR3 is TGTGCCTGTGACACCGTTTCCAAACTGGGGGATGCCCGGGACGATAAACTCATCTTT. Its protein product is CACDTVSKLGDARDDKLIF.

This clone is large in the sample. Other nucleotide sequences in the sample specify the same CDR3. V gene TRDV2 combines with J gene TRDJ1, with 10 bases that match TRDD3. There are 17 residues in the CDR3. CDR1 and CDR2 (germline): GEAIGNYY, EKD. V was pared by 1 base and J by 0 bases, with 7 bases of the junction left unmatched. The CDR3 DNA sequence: TGTGCCTGTGACACTTTACTGGGGGATCCTCACACCGATAAACTCATCTTT. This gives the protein CACDTLLGDPHTDKLIF.